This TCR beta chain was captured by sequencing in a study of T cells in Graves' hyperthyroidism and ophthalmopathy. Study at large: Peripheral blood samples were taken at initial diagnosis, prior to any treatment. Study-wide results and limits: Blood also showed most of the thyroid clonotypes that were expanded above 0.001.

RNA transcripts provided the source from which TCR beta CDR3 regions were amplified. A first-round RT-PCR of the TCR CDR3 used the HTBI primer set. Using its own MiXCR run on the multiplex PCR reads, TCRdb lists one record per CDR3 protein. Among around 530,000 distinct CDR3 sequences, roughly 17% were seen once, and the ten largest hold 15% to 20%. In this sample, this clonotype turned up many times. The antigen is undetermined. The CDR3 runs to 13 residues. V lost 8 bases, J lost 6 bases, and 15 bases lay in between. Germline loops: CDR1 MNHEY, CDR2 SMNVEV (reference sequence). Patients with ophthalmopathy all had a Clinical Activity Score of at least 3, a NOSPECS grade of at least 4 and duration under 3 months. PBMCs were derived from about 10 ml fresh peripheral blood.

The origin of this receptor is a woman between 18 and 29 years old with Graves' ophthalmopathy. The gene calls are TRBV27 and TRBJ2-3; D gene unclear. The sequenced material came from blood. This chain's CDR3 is CASLAVNGDTQYF. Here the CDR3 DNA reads TGTGCCAGCTTGGCGGTAAATGGGGATACGCAGTATTTT.